The 4 T cell receptor beta chains presented below share a single source sample, sequenced in a study of vaccination and CD4 T cells after COVID-19. An Oncomine TCR Beta short-read assay was used to sequence the DNA from cultured CD4+ T cells. TCRdb analysed the PCR reads with MiXCR anew, one entry per CDR3 protein. The data hold about 25,000 distinct CDR3 sequences, with about 29% observed a single time. Indicated time point: late sampling 161 to 241 days after vaccination in a few convalescent patients. Treatment meaning: roughly 10-day PBMC culture with coronavirus spike peptide pools or control peptides (ViraFEST assay). These receptors are not linked to any known antigen. The sample here was CD4+ T cells from blood, cultured in vitro, taken about 7 months after SARS-CoV-2 vaccination. The receptors were sampled from a human donor who had recovered from COVID-19.

The CDR3 loop reads CSARGSDRSNQPQHF. DNA for the CDR3: TGCAGTGCTAGAGGGAGCGACCGAAGCAATCAGCCCCAGCATTTT. This chain links TRBV20-1 with TRBJ1-5; no clear D. The CDR3 contains 15 residues. Germline values: CDR1 DFQATT, CDR2 SNEGSKA (reference sequence). The V end lost 1 base, the J end lost 1 base, and 11 bases lay between the germline ends.

This clonotype was seen only once. This sequence joins TRBV4-3 and TRBJ1-5; 7 bases fit TRBD1. Trimming removed 0 bases from V and 3 bases from J; junction bases left unmatched: 5. Germline assignment: CDR1 LGHNA and CDR2 YSLEER. The CDR3 contains 16 residues. CDR3 protein: CASSQDRDRFNQPQHF. CDR3 bases: TGCGCCAGCAGCCAAGATAGGGACAGATTCAATCAGCCCCAGCATTTT.

V gene TRBV20-1 combines with J gene TRBJ2-3; a possible D gene is TRBD2 (6 bases). The CDR3 is 13 residues long. V lost 4 bases and J lost 10, with 18 bases in between. CDR1 and CDR2 (germline): DFQATT, SNEGSKA (reference sequence). The CDR3 nucleotides are TGCAGTGCTAATTTACTAGCACAGAGGGCGCAGTATTTT. It translates to CSANLLAQRAQYF.

A few counts support this clonotype. V gene TRBV6-1 combines with J gene TRBJ2-7, with TRBD2 matching 9 bases. The trim removed 6 bases at V and 3 bases at J, leaving 6 bases unmatched. CDR3 length equals 14 residues. The germline CDR1 and CDR2 sequences are MNHNS and SASEGT. CDR3 region: CASRTTSGYYEQYF. The CDR3 DNA reads TGTGCCAGCAGGACGACTAGCGGATACTACGAGCAGTACTTC.